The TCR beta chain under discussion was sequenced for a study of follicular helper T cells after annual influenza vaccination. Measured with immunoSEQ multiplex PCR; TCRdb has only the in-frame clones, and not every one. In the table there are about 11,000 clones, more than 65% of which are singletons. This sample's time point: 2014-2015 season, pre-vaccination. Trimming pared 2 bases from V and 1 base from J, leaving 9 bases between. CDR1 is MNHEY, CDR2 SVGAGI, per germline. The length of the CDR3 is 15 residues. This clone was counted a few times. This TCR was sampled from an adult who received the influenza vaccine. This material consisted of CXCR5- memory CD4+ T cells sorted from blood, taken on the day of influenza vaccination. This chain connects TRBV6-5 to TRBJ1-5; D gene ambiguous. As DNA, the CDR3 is TGTGCCAGCAGTTACAAGGGTGGGAGCAATCAGCCCCAGCATTTT. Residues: CASSYKGGSNQPQHF.